Below, 5 T cell receptor beta chains from the same sample are listed, as sequenced in a study of T cell repertoires in cytomegalovirus infection. The antigens for these receptors are not known. TCRdb processed the reads anew with MiXCR; each CDR3 protein has one entry. The top ten hold 13% of the sample, which has 360,000 or so distinct CDR3 sequences, just under 35% seen once. Sequences were derived from cultured PBMCs, sampled from culture after CMV antigen stimulation. The source is a human donor in good health (CMV status not recorded). Some clones in this sample may be carry-over from other donors' samples.

This clonotype was found many times. The rearrangement uses TRBV6-5 and TRBJ1-5; maybe TRBD1 (5 bases). Trimming removed 6 bases at V and 4 bases at J, with 10 bases between. Germline values: CDR1 MNHEY, CDR2 SVGAGI. The CDR3 consists of 13 residues. This chain's CDR3 is CASSAGRNQPQHF. The DNA for the CDR3 is TGTGCCAGCAGCGCAGGGCGGAATCAGCCCCAGCATTTT.

The chain couples TRBV12-3 or TRBV12-4 to TRBJ1-1, with unresolved D. The CDR3 consists of 15 residues. Trimming removed 6 bases at V and 10 bases at J, with 24 bases between. The CDR3 loop is CASSPLGRSVLGAFF. CDR3 coding DNA: TGTGCCAGCAGCCCGTTGGGCAGATCTGTTTTGGGAGCTTTCTTT.

CDR3 coding DNA: TGTGCCAGCAGGGCGACTAGCGGTTCCTACGAGCAGTACGTC. Amino acids: CASRATSGSYEQYV. V usage is TRBV27 and J usage is TRBJ2-7, with TRBD2 matching over 9 bases. V was clipped by 6 bases and J by 1 base; unmatched bases: 4. This CDR3 is built from 14 residues. CDR1 MNHEY and CDR2 SMNVEV come from the germline V gene (reference sequence).

This clonotype was seen more than once but under ten times. The CDR3 region is CASSLGSAEAFF. The DNA for the CDR3 is TGTGCCAGCAGCTTAGGGTCGGCTGAAGCTTTCTTT. The V gene is TRBV7-6, the J gene TRBJ1-1; D call uncertain. Germline CDR1 reads SGHVS; CDR2 reads FNYEAQ. The CDR3 runs to 12 residues. The V end was cut by 1 base, the J end by 6 bases, with 6 bases between.

This clonotype was counted only a few times. This chain connects TRBV12-5 to TRBJ1-2; no reliable D call. The CDR3 is 13 amino acids. Trimming took 1 base from V and 7 from J, leaving 10 bases between them. Germline values: CDR1 LGHNT, CDR2 FRNRAP. CDR3 sequence (DNA): TGTGCTAGTGGTTTGGCTCCGGCGGCTGGCTACACCTTC. The encoded protein is CASGLAPAAGYTF.